Given below is one TCR beta chain in context. The CDR3 extends over 12 amino acids. V lost 2 bases and J lost 5, with 6 bases in between. Each CDR3 protein is one row after TCRdb ran MiXCR on the 5' RACE reads. The sample consists of roughly 250,000 distinct CDR3 sequences, roughly 15% of them appearing once. The data belong to a study of T-cell memory formation after mild COVID-19. This TCR was recovered from a man between 18 and 29 years old who had mild COVID-19 (a few samples of this study predate the infection). Cell type and time point are not known. The specimen sequenced was PBMCs or a T cell subset sorted from them (not recorded which). The chain couples TRBV12-3 or TRBV12-4 to TRBJ1-1; D uncertain. CDR3 region: CASSLWPTEAFF. The CDR3 DNA reads as TGTGCCAGCAGTTTATGGCCTACTGAAGCTTTCTTT.